This TCR beta chain was recovered during a study of somatic mutations in cytotoxic T cells in rheumatoid arthritis. Isolation of the CD4+ and CD8+ populations was accomplished via positive magnetic bead selection, with purity assessed by flow cytometry. With respect to this clone: Its target is unknown.

The study, taken as a whole, reports: It was found that CD8+ T-cell clonality in rheumatoid arthritis patients did not differ significantly from that in age-matched healthy controls.

Original handling: The authors compared patient CD8+ clones larger than 1% against published virus-specific TCRB sequences. Only a few of these clones matched. The data were produced by immunoSEQ multiplex PCR, yet TCRdb's version contains in-frame clones alone and is incomplete. The V and J calls and clone size are taken from that table; D and trimming were inferred from the DNA. The sample lists 7,100 or so clones; about 82% were seen once. This TCR came from an adult with rheumatoid arthritis. Sequenced: CD8+ T cells sorted from blood.

This CDR3 is CASSLTPGTLHF. In nucleotides, the CDR3 is TGCGCCAGCAGCTTGACCCCGGGGACCCTCCACTTT. The J gene is TRBJ1-6, the V gene TRBV5-1; unclear D gene. The CDR3 runs to 12 residues. The V end was cut by 1 base, the J end by 14 bases, with 10 bases between. In germline, CDR1 is SGHRS, CDR2 YFSETQ.